Below are 8 T cell receptor beta chains sequenced from a single sample in a study of blood T cells in healthy people across ages. A sample-barcoded 5' primer and a J-beta primer mix were used in a second PCR of roughly 6 to 12 cycles. From the 5' RACE reads, TCRdb called clonotypes with MiXCR, one entry per CDR3 protein. The table has roughly 2 million distinct CDR3 sequences, just under 50% seen once. The specimen was blood. The receptors shown here come from a middle-aged woman in good health.

This clonotype was observed many times. The V call is TRBV7-2, the J call TRBJ2-5, with D perhaps TRBD2 (7 bases). From germline, CDR1 is SGHTA and CDR2 FQGNSA. The ends were cut back, 1 base at V and 5 bases at J, with 11 bases in the middle. This CDR3 spans 14 amino acids. CDR3 bases: TGTGCCAGCAGCTTAGGAGGGGGGGCCGAGACCCAGTACTTC. This codes for CASSLGGGAETQYF.

A few counts support this clonotype. The chain is built from TRBV13 and TRBJ2-1; D might be TRBD1 (6 bases). This CDR3 is 16 amino acids long. Germline CDR1 is PRHDT and CDR2 is FYEKMQ (reference sequence). V lost 5 bases to trimming and J lost 5 bases, with 19 bases between them. The CDR3 sequence: CASSEPGQSSNNEQFF. For the CDR3, the DNA is TGTGCCAGCAGCGAGCCGGGACAATCATCGAACAATGAGCAGTTCTTC.

J is TRBJ2-4 and V is TRBV15, with D unresolved. The CDR3 loop spans 15 amino acids. Germline V CDR1 and CDR2: LNHNV, YYDKDF (reference sequence). V lost 3 bases, J lost 11 bases, and 20 bases lay in between. The CDR3 sequence is CATSSEFWTRNVQYF. The CDR3 region has the DNA TGTGCCACCAGCAGCGAATTTTGGACGAGGAACGTTCAGTACTTC.

The chain uses TRBV6-5 and TRBJ2-7; 7 bases align to TRBD1. V dropped 6 bases and J dropped 2; count of bases not matched to a gene: 10. Germline CDR1 is MNHEY and CDR2 is SVGAGI. The CDR3 extends over 15 amino acids. The CDR3 region has the DNA TGTGCCAGCAGCCTACAGAAGGGGGCCACCTACGAGCAGTACTTC. Its translation: CASSLQKGATYEQYF.

The rearrangement uses TRBV20-1 and TRBJ2-7; tentatively, D is TRBD1 (6 bases). Germline values: CDR1 DFQATT, CDR2 SNEGSKA (reference sequence). Between the trimmed V and J ends, which lost 4 bases and 0 bases, there was a span of 10 bases. This CDR3 has 13 residues. CDR3 nucleotide sequence: TGCAGTGCTAACCGGGACAACTCCTACGAGCAGTACTTC. Encoded protein: CSANRDNSYEQYF.

The chain links TRBV7-9 to TRBJ2-1, with 8 bases aligning to TRBD2. Losses at the gene ends were 5 bases for V and 2 bases for J; bases not matched to a gene: 11. The CDR3 has 17 amino acids. Germline CDR1 SEHNR, CDR2 FQNEAQ (reference sequence). The CDR3 bases are TGTGCCAGCAGCCCCGCGGGGGGCAAGCCGGCCTACAATGAGCAGTTCTTC. Its protein product is CASSPAGGKPAYNEQFF.

The chain combines TRBV6-2 or TRBV6-3 with TRBJ2-3; 8 bases match TRBD1. J was trimmed by 4 bases and V by 7 bases; bases with no gene match: 4. The CDR3 sequence is 13 residues long. Germline V gene sequence: CDR1 MNHEY, CDR2 SVGEGT. The CDR3 protein is CASNQGAADTQYF. CDR3 coding DNA: TGTGCCAGCAATCAGGGGGCCGCAGATACGCAGTATTTT.

The chain uses TRBV27 and TRBJ1-6; TRBD1 matches 7 bases. The CDR3 runs 16 residues. The V gene end was trimmed by 5 bases and the J gene end by 7 bases; junction bases not matched to a gene: 11. The germline V gene encodes CDR1 MNHEY and CDR2 SMNVEV (reference sequence). The CDR3 region is CASSPSSQGPNSPLHF. Written as DNA, the CDR3 is TGTGCCAGCAGTCCGTCGTCACAGGGGCCCAATTCACCCCTCCACTTT.